This T cell receptor (beta chain) was sequenced in a study of blood T cell repertoires in COVID-19. Study-wide context: There were acute and convalescent COVID-19 samples, and they came from the United States, Italy and Spain. T cells, B-cell-depleted T cells, or PBMCs provided the cDNA or gDNA that served as material.

As processed by the authors: Reference gene primer amplification gave nucleated cell count estimates. Clones were sequenced by immunoSEQ multiplex PCR, and TCRdb holds only the in-frame ones, with some missing. The V and J calls and the clone size are those of that table, but D and trimming were determined from the DNA. The repertoire consists of over 70,000 clones, with approximately 90% occurring once and the leading ten covering roughly 2.3%. CDR1 SGHDT and CDR2 YYEEEE come from the germline V gene. V was clipped by 4 bases and J by 10 bases, with 14 bases between them. The CDR3 sequence is 13 residues long.

This receptor was obtained from a human donor with active COVID-19. The donor label of this sample is uncertain. The J gene is TRBJ1-4, the V gene TRBV5-6; possible D gene TRBD1, 6 bases. The sequenced sample consisted of peripheral blood. CDR3 sequence: CASSPGRGGKLFF. The CDR3 region has the DNA TGTGCCAGCAGCCCCGGAAGGGGGGGAAAACTGTTTTTT. The whole variable domain, remainder taken from reference TRBV5-6 and TRBJ1-4, is DAGVTQSPTHLIKTRGQQVTLRCSPKSGHDTVSWYQQALGQGPQFIFQYYEEEERQRGNFPDRFSGHQFPNYSSELNVNALLLGDSALYLCASSPGRGGKLFFGSGTQLSVL.